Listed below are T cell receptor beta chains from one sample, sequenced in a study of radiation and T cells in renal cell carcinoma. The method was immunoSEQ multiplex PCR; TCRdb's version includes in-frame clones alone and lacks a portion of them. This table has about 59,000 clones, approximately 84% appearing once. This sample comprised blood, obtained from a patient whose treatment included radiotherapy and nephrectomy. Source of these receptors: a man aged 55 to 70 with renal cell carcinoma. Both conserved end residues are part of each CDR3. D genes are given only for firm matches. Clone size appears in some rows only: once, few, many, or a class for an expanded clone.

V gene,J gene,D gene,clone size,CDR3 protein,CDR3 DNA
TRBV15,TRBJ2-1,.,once,CATSSPATSSYNEQFF,TGTGCCACCAGCAGCCCAGCTACAAGCTCCTACAATGAGCAGTTCTTC
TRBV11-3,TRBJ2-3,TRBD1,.,CASSYSGTAVDTQYF,TGTGCCAGCAGCTACAGTGGGACAGCAGTAGATACGCAGTATTTT
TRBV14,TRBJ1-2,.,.,CASSQLTQESYTF,TGTGCCAGCAGCCAACTGACACAGGAGAGCTACACCTTC
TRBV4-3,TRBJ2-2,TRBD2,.,CASGLAGGSGELFF,TGCGCCAGCGGGCTAGCGGGGGGGAGCGGGGAGCTGTTTTTT
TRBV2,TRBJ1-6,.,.,CASSALSSYNSPLHF,TGTGCCAGCAGTGCCTTGAGCTCCTATAATTCACCCCTCCACTTT
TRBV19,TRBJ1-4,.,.,CASRFGQRTNEKLFF,TGTGCCAGTAGATTCGGACAGCGAACTAATGAAAAACTGTTTTTT
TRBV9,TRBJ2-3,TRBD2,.,CASSPYPLAEKRSDTQYF,TGTGCCAGCAGCCCTTACCCCCTAGCGGAGAAACGTTCAGATACGCAGTATTTT
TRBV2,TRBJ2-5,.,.,CASSESPTTRETQYF,TGTGCCAGCAGTGAAAGCCCGACGACGAGGGAGACCCAGTACTTC
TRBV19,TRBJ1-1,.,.,CASSSYTLNTEAFF,TGTGCCAGTAGTAGCTACACATTGAACACTGAAGCTTTCTTT
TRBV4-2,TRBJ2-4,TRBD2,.,CASSQDLGTSGGALAKNIQYF,TGTGCCAGCAGCCAAGATCTGGGGACTAGCGGGGGGGCCCTAGCCAAAAACATTCAGTACTTC
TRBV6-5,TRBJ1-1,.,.,CASSDSGILNTEAFF,TGTGCCAGCAGTGACTCTGGAATACTCAACACTGAAGCTTTCTTT
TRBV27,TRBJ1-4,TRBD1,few,CASRDRLNEKLFF,TGTGCCAGCAGGGACAGGCTTAATGAAAAACTGTTTTTT
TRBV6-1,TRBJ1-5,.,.,CASSESRNQPQHF,TGTGCCAGCAGTGAGTCCCGGAATCAGCCCCAGCATTTT
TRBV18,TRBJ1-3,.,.,CASSADSGNTIYF,TGTGCCAGCTCAGCCGACTCTGGAAACACCATATATTTT
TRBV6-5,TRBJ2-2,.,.,CASSRSLGLGGELFF,TGTGCCAGCAGTAGGTCCCTCGGGCTAGGCGGGGAGCTGTTTTTT